This passage covers 25 T cell receptor beta chains from one sample sequenced in a study of Tregs in tolerant kidney transplant recipients. Sequencing used immunoSEQ multiplex PCR; TCRdb keeps in-frame clones, though not all of them. In total, the table holds about 11,000 clones. Mixed chimerism was transient after nonmyeloablative marrow transplants from related graft donors. The sample here was CD8+ T cells from blood (PBMCs), taken 24 months after the transplant. Every receptor here comes from a human patient who received a combined kidney and bone marrow transplant. Some T cells could come from the graft donor.

A remark on this clone: Coverage ceases 3 residues before the CDR3 finishes, and the germline J gene fills in the end. V is TRBV7-3 and J is TRBJ2-1; 11 bases are a match to TRBD2. This CDR3 region has 15 residues. The V and J ends lost 5 bases and 3 bases, in that order; junction bases with no gene match: 3. Germline CDR1 SGHTA, CDR2 FQGTGA. CDR3 in amino acids: CASSPGTSGYNEQFF. The CDR3 DNA, read in part, is TGTGCCAGCAGCCCAGGGACTAGCGGCTACAATGAG.

About this clone: The CDR3 goes on 3 residues after the read ends, and that part is filled in from the germline J gene. J is TRBJ2-6 and V is TRBV7-8, with TRBD1 identical over 7 bases. The J segment lost 2 bases and the V segment lost 5 bases, leaving 6 bases of the junction unmatched. The CDR3 extends over 16 amino acids. Germline V gene sequence: CDR1 SGHVS, CDR2 FQNEAQ. CDR3 loop: CASSANTGAGANVLTF. The CDR3 DNA, read in part, is TGTGCCAGCAGCGCCAACACAGGGGCTGGGGCCAACGTC.

This clone shows up as large (0.1 to 1%) by frequency. The sequence runs out 3 residues before the end of the CDR3; the remainder is reconstructed from the germline J gene. The V call is TRBV5-6, the J call TRBJ2-1; D is unclear. CDR3 length equals 12 residues. Germline CDR1 is SGHDT and CDR2 is YYEEEE. Deletions cut 3 bases from V and 9 bases from J, with 10 bases between. Incomplete CDR3 DNA: TGTGCCAGCAGCTCCATAAGGGCTGAG. It translates to CASSSIRAE. The full CDR3 reads CASSSIRAEQFF.

As for this clone: The sequenced fragment ends 3 residues before the CDR3 boundary, so the rest is inferred from the germline J gene. The chain is built from TRBV2 and TRBJ1-5; D is ambiguous. The length of the CDR3 is 14 residues. Looked up from germline, CDR1 is SNHLY and CDR2 is FYNNEI. Trimming cost V 5 bases and J 3 bases, with 11 bases left between them. Partial CDR3 DNA: TGTGCCAGCAGTACAAGAGGGTCCAATCAGCCC. Translating gives CASSTRGSNQP. The full-length CDR3 reads as CASSTRGSNQPQHF.

About this clone itself: The CDR3 goes on 3 residues after the read ends, and that part is filled in from the germline J gene. The chain recombines TRBV7-9 with TRBJ2-7, with 7 bases aligning to TRBD1. V shed 0 bases and J 4 bases; nucleotides not matched to a gene: 6. Germline assignment: CDR1 SEHNR and CDR2 FQNEAQ (reference sequence). The CDR3 loop spans 15 amino acids. The part of the CDR3 DNA that was read is TGTGCCAGCAGCTTAGCCGGGACAGACTTGTACGAG. Translated, it gives CASSLAGTDLYE. Given in full, the CDR3 is CASSLAGTDLYEQYF. Drawing the rest from reference TRBV7-9 and TRBJ2-7, the complete variable domain is DTGVSQNPRHKITKRGQNVTFRCDPISEHNRLYWYRQTLGQGPEFLTYFQNEAQLEKSRLLSDRFSAERPKGSFSTLEIQRTEQGDSAMYLCASSLAGTDLYEQYFGPGTRLTVT.

With regard to this clone: The CDR3 end is not reached by the read, which stops 3 residues before it; the germline J gene fills it in. The genes are TRBV19 and TRBJ1-2; no clear D gene. The CDR3 contains 11 residues. Germline CDR1 and CDR2: LNHDA and SQIVND (reference sequence). V was trimmed by 1 base and J by 7 bases, leaving 4 bases between them. The CDR3 sequence: CASSIGLGYTF. The DNA read from the CDR3 is TGTGCCAGTAGTATAGGGCTTGGC. Full variable domain (remainder filled in from reference TRBV19 and TRBJ1-2): DGGITQSPKYLFRKEGQNVTLSCEQNLNHDAMYWYRQDPGQGLRLIYYSQIVNDFQKGDIAEGYSVSREKKESFPLTVTSAQKNPTAFYLCASSIGLGYTFGSGTRLTVV.

A remark on this clone: The CDR3 end is not reached by the read, which stops 3 residues before it; the germline J gene fills it in. The chain is built from TRBV2 and TRBJ2-2; tentatively, D is TRBD2 (6 bases). Trimming removed 7 bases from V and 6 bases from J, with 27 bases in between. The CDR3 is 18 residues long. CDR1 is SNHLY, CDR2 FYNNEI, per germline. The part of the CDR3 DNA that was read is TGTGCCAGCATTTGGCTGGACGCCCTCACGGGCGGGGCCGGGGAG. It codes for CASIWLDALTGGAGE. The whole CDR3 is CASIWLDALTGGAGELFF.

The part of the CDR3 DNA that was read is TGCAGTACCCCGACGACAGGGGACTATGGC. This translates into CSTPTTGDYG. The complete CDR3 reads CSTPTTGDYGYTF. The chain employs TRBV20-1 and TRBJ1-2; TRBD1 matches at 8 bases. The read finishes 3 residues shy of the CDR3 end, and the germline J gene is used to complete it. Trimming cost V 8 bases and J 3 bases; bases outside gene matches: 8. The CDR3 covers 13 residues. CDR1 DFQATT and CDR2 SNEGSKA come from the germline V gene (reference sequence).

Turning to this clone: The sequence runs out 3 residues before the end of the CDR3; the remainder is reconstructed from the germline J gene. V is TRBV5-1 and J is TRBJ2-7; 11 bases line up with TRBD1. The germline V gene encodes CDR1 SGHRS and CDR2 YFSETQ. Trimming at V came to 3 bases and at J to 1 base, leaving 3 bases not matched to a gene. This CDR3 is 15 amino acids long. CDR3 sequence reads: CASSWTGGQSYEQYF. CDR3 DNA (partial): TGCGCCAGCAGCTGGACAGGGGGCCAATCCTACGAG.

As concerns this clone: Coverage ceases 3 residues before the CDR3 finishes, and the germline J gene fills in the end. V gene TRBV5-1 combines with J gene TRBJ2-7; TRBD2 might be the D (6 bases). CDR3 length equals 12 residues. Deletions cut 3 bases from V and 4 bases from J, with 8 bases between. Germline V gene sequence: CDR1 SGHRS, CDR2 YFSETQ. The part of the CDR3 DNA that was read is TGCGCCAGCAGCTGGGACTTATACGAG. This encodes CASSWDLYE. The CDR3 in its entirety is CASSWDLYEQYF.

Regarding this clone: The CDR3 goes on 3 residues after the read ends, and that part is filled in from the germline J gene. V gene TRBV7-9 combines with J gene TRBJ2-7; TRBD1 aligns across 7 bases. There are 14 residues in the CDR3. J lost 2 bases, V lost 5 bases, and 6 bases had no gene match. Germline assignment: CDR1 SEHNR and CDR2 FQNEAQ (reference sequence). The CDR3 bases that were read are TGTGCCAGCAGCGAGTACAGGGGCACCTACGAG. The encoded protein is CASSEYRGTYE. The complete CDR3 reads CASSEYRGTYEQYF.

Turning to this clone: The read finishes 3 residues shy of the CDR3 end, and the germline J gene is used to complete it. This sequence joins TRBV6-2 or TRBV6-3 and TRBJ2-2, with a possible D match to TRBD1 (5 bases). Germline CDR1 is MNHEY and CDR2 is SVGEGT. Deletions cut 6 bases from V and 7 bases from J, with 18 bases between. This CDR3 region has 15 residues. The CDR3 loop reads CASSDLQVIGGELFF. The CDR3 DNA, read in part, is TGTGCCAGCAGCGACCTACAGGTTATCGGCGGGGAG.

With regard to this clone: Read sequence stops 3 residues before the CDR3 end, and the germline J gene provides the missing end. The V call is TRBV29-1, the J call TRBJ2-5; D unresolved. Between the trimmed V and J ends, which lost 2 bases and 0 bases, there was a span of 7 bases. CDR1 and CDR2 (germline): SQVTM, ANQGSEA. The CDR3 sequence is 13 residues long. This CDR3 reads CSVEWPNQETQYF. The covered CDR3 bases are TGCAGCGTTGAATGGCCGAACCAAGAGACC.

As for this clone: The sequence runs out 3 residues before the end of the CDR3; the remainder is reconstructed from the germline J gene. This sequence joins TRBV4-2 and TRBJ2-7; D unresolved. CDR1 and CDR2 (germline): LGHNA, YNFKEQ. V was pared by 0 bases and J by 0 bases, with 6 bases between. The CDR3 is 14 residues long. The CDR3 protein is CASSQDQDSYEQYF. The part of the CDR3 DNA that was read is TGTGCCAGCAGCCAAGATCAGGACTCCTACGAG.

Points on this clone: Read data end 3 residues before the CDR3 end; the end is taken from the germline J gene. The chain uses TRBV19 and TRBJ2-5; the D gene is possibly TRBD2 (6 bases). Trimming shortened V by 3 bases and J by 4 bases, and 15 bases separated the two germline ends. Germline assignment: CDR1 LNHDA and CDR2 SQIVND (reference sequence). The CDR3 consists of 15 residues. The CDR3 sequence: CASSMLSGVRETQYF. The sequenced part of the CDR3 DNA is TGTGCCAGTAGTATGCTTAGCGGAGTCAGAGAGACC.

Concerning this clone itself: Coverage ceases 3 residues before the CDR3 finishes, and the germline J gene fills in the end. This sequence joins TRBV19 and TRBJ2-7; no clear D. CDR3 length: 11 amino acids. CDR1 LNHDA and CDR2 SQIVND come from the germline V gene (reference sequence). The V end was cut by 4 bases, the J end by 4 bases, with 5 bases between. CDR3 in amino acids: CASSNGYEQYF. The CDR3 bases that were read are TGTGCCAGTAGTAACGGGTACGAG.

Regarding this clone: The read is 3 residues too short to cover the CDR3 end, so that end is filled in from the germline J gene. This chain links TRBV5-6 with TRBJ2-7, with 11 positions matching TRBD2. V lost 4 bases and J lost 2; bases outside the gene matches: 2. The germline CDR1 and CDR2 sequences are SGHDT and YYEEEE. The CDR3 sequence is 14 residues long. The CDR3 region is CASSRTSGPYEQYF. The covered CDR3 bases are TGTGCCAGCAGCCGGACTAGCGGGCCCTACGAG.

Regarding this clone: The CDR3 end is not reached by the read, which stops 3 residues before it; the germline J gene fills it in. J is TRBJ2-7 and V is TRBV2; D possibly corresponds to TRBD1 (6 bases). Germline V lookup: CDR1 SNHLY, CDR2 FYNNEI. V was trimmed by 6 bases and J by 5 bases, leaving 11 bases between them. The CDR3 sequence is 12 residues long. The CDR3 sequence is CASSYDRNEQYF. The covered CDR3 bases are TGTGCCAGCAGCTACGACAGGAACGAG.

Concerning this clone: Read sequence stops 3 residues before the CDR3 end, and the germline J gene provides the missing end. The chain couples TRBV7-9 to TRBJ2-5, with a possible D match to TRBD1 (6 bases). Looked up from germline, CDR1 is SEHNR and CDR2 is FQNEAQ (reference sequence). The CDR3 has 15 amino acids. The germline V and J ends were trimmed by 5 bases and 2 bases, with 15 bases remaining between them. The chain's CDR3 is CASSGRDTLQETQYF. Incomplete CDR3 DNA: TGTGCCAGCAGCGGCCGGGACACCTTACAAGAGACC.

The CDR3 DNA, read in part, is TGCAGCGCAAACCGTGCGAGGGGGCAA. Amino acid sequence: CSANRARGQ. The CDR3, in full, reads CSANRARGQAFF. This sequence joins TRBV29-1 and TRBJ1-1; 7 positions match TRBD1. Coverage ceases 3 residues before the CDR3 finishes, and the germline J gene fills in the end. Per the germline V gene, CDR1 is SQVTM and CDR2 is ANQGSEA. The CDR3 loop spans 12 amino acids.

This chain's CDR3 is CASSYIKGLAGNRADTQYF. The part of the CDR3 DNA that was read is TGCGCCAGCAGCTACATAAAAGGACTAGCGGGAAATCGGGCAGATACG. The chain is built from TRBV5-1 and TRBJ2-3, with 12 bases matching TRBD2. The read ends 3 residues before the CDR3 terminus; that terminus is restored from the germline J gene. This CDR3 contains 19 residues. Trimming at V came to 3 bases and at J to 4 bases, leaving 15 bases not matched to a gene. Germline assignment: CDR1 SGHRS and CDR2 YFSETQ.

Remarks on this clone: The read gets to within 3 residues of the CDR3 end, and the germline J gene fills in the rest. The chain is built from TRBV10-1 and TRBJ2-7; 9 bases match TRBD2. V was clipped by 10 bases and J by 4 bases; unmatched bases: 5. Germline CDR1 is WNHNN and CDR2 is SYGVQD (reference sequence). The CDR3 totals 12 residues. The CDR3 bases that were read are TGCGCCACCGAGGGACTAGCATACGAG. It is translated as CATEGLAYE. The whole CDR3 region reads CATEGLAYEQYF.

As to this clone: The sequence runs out 3 residues before the end of the CDR3; the remainder is reconstructed from the germline J gene. The J gene is TRBJ2-7, the V gene TRBV2; 7 bases line up with TRBD1. Trimming at V came to 6 bases and at J to 1 base, leaving 6 bases not matched to a gene. CDR1 and CDR2 from the germline V gene are SNHLY and FYNNEI. This CDR3 is 14 amino acids long. The CDR3 bases that were read are TGTGCCAGCAGCTCGGGACAGCTATCCTACGAG. This encodes CASSSGQLSYE. The full-length CDR3 reads as CASSSGQLSYEQYF.

The sequenced part of the CDR3 DNA is TGTGCCAGCAGCTTAGCGACCCCCTTAGCGACCTACAATGAG. Translation gives CASSLATPLATYNE. In full, the CDR3 is CASSLATPLATYNEQFF. The gene calls are TRBV7-6 and TRBJ2-1; possible D gene TRBD2, 5 bases. The read terminates 3 residues ahead of where the CDR3 ends, so the germline J gene completes it. CDR1 is SGHVS, CDR2 FNYEAQ, per germline. Trimming took off 0 bases at V and 2 bases at J, with 14 bases between the two ends. The CDR3 has 17 amino acids.

Details on this clone: The CDR3 end lies 3 residues beyond the end of the read and is filled in from the germline J gene. The chain is built from TRBV5-6 and TRBJ2-7; 7 bases are shared with TRBD1. The CDR3 is 15 residues long. The V segment lost 5 bases and the J segment 2 bases; nucleotides outside the gene matches: 10. Per the germline V gene, CDR1 is SGHDT and CDR2 is YYEEEE. The CDR3 bases that were read are TGTGCCAGCAGACTTGGGGTGACAGGGCCCTACGAG. Protein: CASRLGVTGPYE. The complete CDR3 sequence is CASRLGVTGPYEQYF.